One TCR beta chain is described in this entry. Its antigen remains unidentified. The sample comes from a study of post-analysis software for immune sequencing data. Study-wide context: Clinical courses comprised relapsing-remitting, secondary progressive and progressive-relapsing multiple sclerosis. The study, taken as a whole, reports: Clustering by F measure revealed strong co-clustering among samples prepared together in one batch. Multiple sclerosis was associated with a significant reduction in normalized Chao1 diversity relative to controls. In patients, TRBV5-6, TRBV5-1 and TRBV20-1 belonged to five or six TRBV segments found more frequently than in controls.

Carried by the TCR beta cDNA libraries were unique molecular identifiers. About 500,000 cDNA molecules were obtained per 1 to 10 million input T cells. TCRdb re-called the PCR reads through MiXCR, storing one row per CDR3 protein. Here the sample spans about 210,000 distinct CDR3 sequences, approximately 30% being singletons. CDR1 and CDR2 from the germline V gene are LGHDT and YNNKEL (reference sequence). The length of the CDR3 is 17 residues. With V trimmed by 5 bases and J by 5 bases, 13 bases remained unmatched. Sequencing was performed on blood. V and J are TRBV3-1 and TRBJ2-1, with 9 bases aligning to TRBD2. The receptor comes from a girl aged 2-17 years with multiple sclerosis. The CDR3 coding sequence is TGTGCCAGCAGCATCCCCCTATCGGGACTAGCCGACAATGAGCAGTTCTTC. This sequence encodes CASSIPLSGLADNEQFF.